This is a list of T cell receptor beta chains from one sample in a study of cytomegalovirus exposure and HLA in healthy donors. This table comes from immunoSEQ multiplex PCR, and its TCRdb copy is limited to in-frame clones, with some not included. In the table there are 140,000 or so clones, around four fifths of which are singletons. Sequencing was carried out using PBMCs. These receptors originate from a boy aged 2 to 10 in good health and CMV-seronegative. The CDR3 runs from the conserved cysteine through the conserved F or W. D genes are given only for firm matches. Rows may omit the clone size; those that give it use once, few, many or a size class.

>TRBJ1-2|NA|TRBD1|TRBV5-6|15
TGTGCCAGCAGCTTTATACAGGGGACCCCCTATGGCTACACCTTC
CASSFIQGTPYGYTF
>TRBJ1-1|NA|TRBD1|TRBV5-6|15
TGTGCCAGCAGCCCGTGGGACAGGGGAAACACTGAAGCTTTCTTT
CASSPWDRGNTEAFF
>TRBJ2-7|NA|NA|TRBV5-6|13
TGTGCCAGCAGCTTGCGGGACTCCTACGAGCAGTACTTC
CASSLRDSYEQYF
>TRBJ2-7|NA|TRBD2|TRBV4-2|17
TGTGCCAGCAGCCAGATCGGGAACAGCGGGGACCCCTACGAGCAGTACTTC
CASSQIGNSGDPYEQYF
>TRBJ2-7|NA|NA|TRBV27|14
TGTGCCAGCAGTGACAGGCGGCGAACCTACGAGCAGTACTTC
CASSDRRRTYEQYF
>TRBJ1-4|once|NA|TRBV29-1|12
TGCAGCGGGGGGCTAGGGGAGGAAAAACTGTTTTTT
CSGGLGEEKLFF
>TRBJ2-1|NA|NA|TRBV9|19
TGTGCCAGCAGCGTAGCTTTAGAAATACCGGGAACCTCCTACAATGAGCGGTTCTTC
CASSVALEIPGTSYNERFF
>TRBJ2-2|NA|TRBD1|TRBV2|16
TGTGCCAGCGGGACCAACCCGACAGGGGGTTCCCGGGAGCTGTTTTTT
CASGTNPTGGSRELFF
>TRBJ2-1|once|NA|TRBV10-1|15
TGCGCCAGCCTATGGCGGGCTAAGCCCTACAATGAGCAGTTCTTC
CASLWRAKPYNEQFF
>TRBJ2-7|NA|NA|TRBV5-6|13
TGTGCCAGCAGCCCGACTCTTAACTACGAGCAGTACTTC
CASSPTLNYEQYF
>TRBJ2-7|once|NA|TRBV2|14
TGTGCCAGCAGTGAACTGGGGGGTTCGTACGAGCAGTACTTC
CASSELGGSYEQYF
>TRBJ1-2|NA|TRBD1|TRBV5-6|14
TGTGCCAGCAGTGGGACAGAAGTAACCTATGGCTACACCTTC
CASSGTEVTYGYTF
>TRBJ2-1|NA|TRBD2|TRBV6-5|13
TGTGCCAGCACCCGGGGGAGGGGCGATGAGCAGTTCTTC
CASTRGRGDEQFF
>TRBJ2-7|NA|NA|TRBV13|13
TGTGCCAGCCGACTTCGGGGGAAATACGAGCAGTACTTC
CASRLRGKYEQYF
>TRBJ2-3|NA|NA|TRBV29-1|16
TGCAGCGTTGGCAGGGGGGCGGAGAAAAGCACAGATACGCAGTATTTT
CSVGRGAEKSTDTQYF
>TRBJ2-3|NA|TRBD1|TRBV4-2|12
TGTGCCAGCAGCCGGGACAGGGTAAGGCAGTATTTT
CASSRDRVRQYF
>TRBJ1-5|NA|NA|TRBV28|12
TGTGCCAGCAGTTATCTTGTACAGCCCCAGCATTTT
CASSYLVQPQHF
>TRBJ2-5|once|NA|TRBV9|13
TGTGCCAGCAGCGTAGAGGGGGGGGAGACCCAGTACTTC
CASSVEGGETQYF
>TRBJ2-1|NA|NA|TRBV5-1|15
TGCGCCAGCAGCTTGGGTCTCCAGTTATACAATGAGCAGTTCTTC
CASSLGLQLYNEQFF
>TRBJ2-7|NA|NA|TRBV25-1|14
TGTGCCAGCAGTGAGGGCGGAGGGTCCTACGAGCAGTACTTC
CASSEGGGSYEQYF
>TRBJ2-1|NA|TRBD2|TRBV28|15
TGTGCCAGCAGAAGACTGCTAGCGGGAGTTTCTGAGCAGTTCTTC
CASRRLLAGVSEQFF
>TRBJ1-4|NA|TRBD1|TRBV9|17
TGTGCCAGCAGCGTAGAGTCAGGGGGTTTGACTAATGAAAAACTGTTTTTT
CASSVESGGLTNEKLFF
>TRBJ1-4|NA|NA|TRBV7-9|14
TGTGCCAGCAGCTTAGGTTGGCAGGCTGAAAAACTGTTTTTT
CASSLGWQAEKLFF
>TRBJ2-5|NA|TRBD1|TRBV2|15
TGTGCCAGCAATTCCGGGACAGGTATAGGGGAGACCCAGTACTTC
CASNSGTGIGETQYF
>TRBJ1-5|NA|NA|TRBV19|14
TGTGCCAGTAGTATCGCGGGGGTTAATCAGCCCCAGCATTTT
CASSIAGVNQPQHF
>TRBJ1-1|NA|NA|TRBV11-3|13
TGTGCCAGCAGCACAGGGTGGAACACTGAAGCTTTCTTT
CASSTGWNTEAFF
>TRBJ2-5|NA|TRBD2|TRBV5-1|15
TGCGCCAGCAGCTCGGGACTAGCGGGAGTGGAGACCCAGTACTTC
CASSSGLAGVETQYF
>TRBJ1-5|NA|NA|TRBV28|15
TGTGCCAGTCAACGTACAGGGTGGGCGAATCAGCCCCAGCATTTT
CASQRTGWANQPQHF
>TRBJ2-3|NA|TRBD2|TRBV25-1|15
TGTGCCAGCAGTATGTTAGCGGGAGATTCGGATACGCAGTATTTT
CASSMLAGDSDTQYF
>TRBJ2-7|few|NA|TRBV6-5|14
TGTGCCAGCAGTGACCCCGAGCCTTTACAGGGAACGAAGTTC
CASSDPEPLQGTKF
>TRBJ1-5|NA|TRBD1|TRBV5-5|15
TGTGCCAGCAGCTTGGTTGCAGGGGGTCATCAGCCCCAGCATTTT
CASSLVAGGHQPQHF
>TRBJ1-2|NA|TRBD1|TRBV11-2|18
TGTGCCAGCAGCTTAGATCGCCGTCCGGGACAGGGAGACTATGGCTACACCTTC
CASSLDRRPGQGDYGYTF
>TRBJ1-1|NA|TRBD1|TRBV7-9|17
TGTGCCAGCAGCTTTCGAGACAGGGTAAGCCCTAGAACTGAAGCTTTCTTT
CASSFRDRVSPRTEAFF
>TRBJ1-5|NA|NA|TRBV6-1|14
TGTGCCAGCAGTGAAAGGAGGGAGGCCAGCCCCCAGCATTTT
CASSERREASPQHF
>TRBJ1-5|NA|NA|TRBV19|15
TGTGCCAGTAGTATAGCACAGAGAAGCAATCAGCCCCAGCATTTT
CASSIAQRSNQPQHF
>TRBJ2-7|NA|TRBD1|TRBV30|12
TGTGCCTCCTTGACAGGGACCTACGAGCAGTACTTC
CASLTGTYEQYF
>TRBJ1-3|NA|NA|TRBV5-1|14
TGCGCCAGCAGAACAGAAAACTCTGGAAACACCATATATTTT
CASRTENSGNTIYF
>TRBJ2-4|NA|NA|TRBV27|13
TGTGCCAGCAGTTTATCGGGGCCAGCAATTCAGTACTTC
CASSLSGPAIQYF
>TRBJ2-1|NA|NA|TRBV11-2|16
TGTGCCAGCAGCTTAAGGATAGGGAGCTCCTACAATGAGCAGTTCTTC
CASSLRIGSSYNEQFF
>TRBJ1-1|NA|NA|TRBV9|13
TGTGCCAGCAGCGTAGGACATCGCACTGAAGCTTTCTTT
CASSVGHRTEAFF
>TRBJ1-6|NA|NA|TRBV5-4|17
TGTGCCAGCAGCTTGTCGGGGGGAAGCTCCTATAATTCACCCCTCCACTTT
CASSLSGGSSYNSPLHF
>TRBJ1-5|NA|NA|TRBV6-6|15
TGTGCCAGCAGTTACTCGGTGGGGCAGGGGCAGCCCCAGCATTTT
CASSYSVGQGQPQHF
>TRBJ2-1|NA|NA|TRBV6-1|13
TGTGCCAGCACCAAAGGGGCTTACAATGAGCAGTTCTTC
CASTKGAYNEQFF
>TRBJ1-1|NA|NA|TRBV6-5|14
TGTGCCAGCAGTAAGACAGGACCTAACACTGAAGCTTTCTTT
CASSKTGPNTEAFF
>TRBJ1-5|NA|NA|TRBV11-2|17
TGTGCCAGCAGCTTGGTTTACAGGAAGCTAGTTAATCAGCCCCAGCATTTT
CASSLVYRKLVNQPQHF
>TRBJ1-4|NA|NA|TRBV7-9|17
TGTGCCAGCAGCCTAGGTAGGGGTTCAGCAACTAATGAAAAACTGTTTTTT
CASSLGRGSATNEKLFF
>TRBJ2-1|NA|NA|TRBV7-3|13
TGTGCCAGCAGCTTAAGCAGGAACAATGAGCAGTTCTTC
CASSLSRNNEQFF
>TRBJ1-2|NA|NA|TRBV6-5|16
TGTGCCAGCAGTTACCTTCTTGGGTTTCGGGACTATGGCTACACCTTC
CASSYLLGFRDYGYTF
>TRBJ2-2|NA|NA|TRBV9|13
TGTGCCAGCAGCGTAGCTCGTAGCGGGGAGCTGTTTTTT
CASSVARSGELFF
>TRBJ2-2|NA|NA|TRBV11-3|15
TGTGCCAGCAGAAAAAGGCCGGGGATCGGCGGGGAGCTGTTTTTT
CASRKRPGIGGELFF
>TRBJ2-3|NA|NA|TRBV5-1|14
TGCGCCAGCAGCTTGGGGACTAGCACAGATACGCAGTATTTT
CASSLGTSTDTQYF
>TRBJ2-7|NA|TRBD2|TRBV5-6|14
TGTGCCTCTGGTAGCGGGGTTTGGGGCTACGAGCAGTACTTC
CASGSGVWGYEQYF
>TRBJ1-5|NA|NA|TRBV12-1|19
TGTGCCAGCAGCTTACGACAGGGGTACGAATTCTATAGCAATCAGCCCCAGCATTTT
CASSLRQGYEFYSNQPQHF
>TRBJ2-7|NA|NA|TRBV29-1|16
TGCAGCGGTTTCCGGGACATGAGGGGTCGGCTACTAAAGCAGTACTTC
CSGFRDMRGRLLKQYF
>TRBJ1-5|NA|NA|TRBV19|12
TGTGCCAGTAGTAGGGAGGATCAGCCCCAGCATTTT
CASSREDQPQHF
>TRBJ2-6|NA|TRBD1|TRBV19|18
TGTGCCAGTAGTAACCGACAGGGAGTAACACTTGGGGCCAACGTCCTGACTTTC
CASSNRQGVTLGANVLTF
>TRBJ2-3|NA|TRBD2|TRBV30|13
TGTGCCTGGAGCGGGGGGAACACAGATACGCAGTATTTT
CAWSGGNTDTQYF
>TRBJ2-7|once|NA|TRBV11-3|17
TGTGCCAGCAGCTTAGGTTTTACGAGCGCCAGCTCCTACGAGCAGTACTTC
CASSLGFTSASSYEQYF
>TRBJ2-7|once|NA|TRBV7-3|14
TGTGCCAGCAGCTTAACGAATCAGGGAGGCGAGCAGTACTTC
CASSLTNQGGEQYF